Each of the 32 T cell receptor beta chains below was sequenced from the same sample in a study of OX40 agonist ivuxolimab in advanced cancers. Repertoires were generated with immunoSEQ multiplex PCR, while TCRdb's copy carries only in-frame clones and drops some. The table shows about 68,000 clones, with around 86% occurring only once. This material consisted of CD4+ or CD8+ T cells sorted from blood, taken in a trial of the OX40 agonist ivuxolimab. Receptors were obtained from an adult with an advanced solid tumor such as melanoma, head and neck, liver or kidney cancer.

This clone was counted once. The CDR3 loop is CASSPGDTEAFF. CDR3 coding DNA: TGTGCCAGCAGCCCAGGGGACACTGAAGCTTTCTTT. The rearrangement uses TRBV5-8 and TRBJ1-1, with D possibly being TRBD1 (6 bases). CDR1 is SGHTS and CDR2 is YDEGEE in the germline V gene. CDR3 length: 12 residues. V lost 4 bases to trimming and J lost 3 bases, with 7 bases between them.

This chain links TRBV4-3 with TRBJ1-2; 8 bases are a match to TRBD1. The germline V gene encodes CDR1 LGHNA and CDR2 YSLEER. The CDR3 totals 15 residues. J lost 7 bases, V lost 0 bases, and 7 bases had no gene match. CDR3 in amino acids: CASSQEVQGARGYTF. CDR3 nucleotide sequence: TGCGCCAGCAGCCAAGAAGTTCAGGGGGCGCGTGGCTACACCTTC.

The CDR3 DNA follows: TGTGCCAGCAACAGGGGGGCCGGGGAGCTGTTTTTT. This gives the protein CASNRGAGELFF. V is TRBV6-5 and J is TRBJ2-2; 8 bases are a match to TRBD1. Germline-derived CDR1 and CDR2 are MNHEY and SVGAGI. The CDR3 extends over 12 amino acids. J gave up 6 bases and V 7 bases, and 1 base lay outside the gene matches.

V usage is TRBV30 and J usage is TRBJ1-1, with TRBD1 as a possible D gene (6 bases). The CDR3 spans 17 residues. Germline CDR1 and CDR2: GTSNPN and SVGIG (reference sequence). The ends were cut back, 3 bases at V and 0 bases at J, with 20 bases in the middle. CDR3 bases: TGTGCCTGGAGACCAACAGGGAGGGCTAGAATGAACACTGAAGCTTTCTTT. Translation gives CAWRPTGRARMNTEAFF.

This rearrangement joins TRBV30 to TRBJ1-4, with 12 positions matching TRBD1. This CDR3 comprises 17 residues. Trimming at V came to 3 bases and at J to 1 base, leaving 6 bases not matched to a gene. Germline V CDR1 and CDR2: GTSNPN, SVGIG (reference sequence). CDR3 bases: TGTGCCTGGAGGGGCCGGGACAGGGGGCGAACTAATGAAAAACTGTTTTTT. Translation: CAWRGRDRGRTNEKLFF.

The chain joins TRBV7-3 to TRBJ2-7, with a weak D call TRBD1 (6 bases). This CDR3 spans 13 amino acids. Trimming cost V 5 bases and J 4 bases, with 12 bases left between them. The V gene's germline CDR1 is SGHTA and CDR2 FQGTGA. The CDR3: CASSPQQGYEQYF. The CDR3, as DNA: TGTGCCAGCAGCCCCCAACAGGGATACGAGCAGTACTTC.

The V and J genes are TRBV10-2 and TRBJ2-7; 11 bases map to TRBD2. Unmatched junction bases numbered 3, after V lost 7 bases and J lost 4 bases. Germline V CDR1 and CDR2: WSHSY, SAAADI. The CDR3 is 13 amino acids. The CDR3 DNA is TGCGCCAGCACAACTAGCGGGGGTTACGAGCAGTACTTC. It specifies CASTTSGGYEQYF.

The chain has TRBV18 and TRBJ2-5; the D gene is possibly TRBD1 (5 bases). This CDR3 region has 13 residues. V was cut by 2 bases and J by 1 base, with 5 bases left in between. CDR1 KGHSH and CDR2 LQKENI come from the germline V gene. The CDR3 loop reads CASSPDSQETQYF. The DNA for the CDR3 is TGTGCCAGCTCACCAGACAGCCAAGAGACCCAGTACTTC. Together with reference TRBV18 and TRBJ2-5, the CDR3 gives the full variable domain: NAGVMQNPRHLVRRRGQEARLRCSPMKGHSHVYWYRQLPEEGLKFMVYLQKENIIDESGMPKERFSAEFPKEGPSILRIQQVVRGDSAAYFCASSPDSQETQYFGPGTRLLVL.

The rearrangement joins TRBV30 to TRBJ1-6; no firm D call. This CDR3 has 13 residues. The ends were cut back, 0 bases at V and 12 bases at J, with 12 bases in the middle. Germline V gene data show CDR1 as GTSNPN and CDR2 as SVGIG (reference sequence). The CDR3 here is CAWSVSDAEPLHF. The CDR3 DNA is TGTGCCTGGAGTGTAAGTGACGCCGAACCCCTCCACTTT.

V usage is TRBV28 and J usage is TRBJ1-1; TRBD1 matches 8 bases. The junction had 4 bases not matched to a gene; V was cut back by 4 bases and J by 9 bases. Germline lookup yields CDR1 MDHEN and CDR2 SYDVKM. The CDR3 is 12 amino acids. The CDR3 region is CASSSVRGQAFF. CDR3 nucleotides: TGTGCCAGCAGTTCAGTCAGGGGGCAAGCTTTCTTT. Supplemented by reference TRBV28 and TRBJ1-1, the full variable domain reads DVKVTQSSRYLVKRTGEKVFLECVQDMDHENMFWYRQDPGLGLRLIYFSYDVKMKEKGDIPEGYSVSREKKERFSLILESASTNQTSMYLCASSSVRGQAFFGQGTRLTVV.

The genes are TRBV27 and TRBJ1-4; 7 bases match TRBD1. Unmatched junction bases numbered 14, after V lost 3 bases and J lost 7 bases. Germline CDR1 and CDR2: MNHEY and SMNVEV (reference sequence). This CDR3 has 17 residues. The CDR3 DNA reads TGTGCCAGCAGTTTTTTAGGCGAGGGGGCGGACGGTGAAAAACTGTTTTTT. Protein product: CASSFLGEGADGEKLFF. Using reference TRBV27 and TRBJ1-4 for the parts outside the CDR3, the full variable domain is EAQVTQNPRYLITVTGKKLTVTCSQNMNHEYMSWYRQDPGLGLRQIYYSMNVEVTDKGDVPEGYKVSRKEKRNFPLILESPSPNQTSLYFCASSFLGEGADGEKLFFGSGTQLSVL.

This clone came up once. The chain uses TRBV2 and TRBJ1-2, with 11 bases lining up with TRBD1. Germline V gene data show CDR1 as SNHLY and CDR2 as FYNNEI. V dropped 0 bases and J dropped 3; count of bases not matched to a gene: 9. This CDR3 spans 18 amino acids. CDR3 residues: CASSEALGGTGGYYGYTF. The DNA for the CDR3 is TGTGCCAGCAGTGAAGCGCTCGGGGGGACAGGGGGTTACTATGGCTACACCTTC.

The rearrangement links TRBV7-6 to TRBJ2-3, with 7 bases that match TRBD1. Germline V gives CDR1 SGHVS, CDR2 FNYEAQ. The CDR3 contains 15 residues. The ends lost 5 bases at V and 4 bases at J; junction bases unmatched: 9. CDR3 loop: CASSPGPGTADTQYF. CDR3 DNA sequence: TGTGCCAGCAGCCCAGGACCCGGGACAGCAGATACGCAGTATTTT.

This chain connects TRBV10-2 to TRBJ1-3; D is uncertain. The CDR3 loop spans 15 amino acids. Germline CDR1 is WSHSY and CDR2 is SAAADI. The germline V and J ends were trimmed by 3 bases and 6 bases, with 15 bases remaining between them. The CDR3 coding sequence is TGCGCCAGCAGTGACCCCCCGAGAGTCGTAAACACCATATATTTT. Protein product: CASSDPPRVVNTIYF.

This chain uses TRBV10-3 with TRBJ1-3; D gene unclear. Germline assignment: CDR1 ENHRY and CDR2 SYGVKD. Trimming left V 4 bases short and J 8 bases short, with 9 bases between. This CDR3 region has 12 residues. For the CDR3, the DNA is TGTGCCATCAGTGTGGGGTCGGACACCATATATTTT. Translated: CAISVGSDTIYF.

The chain is built from TRBV7-3 and TRBJ2-3; the D is unclear. Germline lookup yields CDR1 SGHTA and CDR2 FQGTGA. The V end was cut by 5 bases, the J end by 6 bases, with 12 bases between. The CDR3 loop spans 13 amino acids. CDR3 bases: TGTGCCAGCAGCAACAGAGAACGTGATACGCAGTATTTT. Its translation is CASSNRERDTQYF. Using reference TRBV7-3 and TRBJ2-3 for the parts outside the CDR3, the full variable domain is GAGVSQTPSNKVTEKGKYVELRCDPISGHTALYWYRQSLGQGPEFLIYFQGTGAADDSGLPNDRFFAVRPEGSVSTLKIQRTERGDSAVYLCASSNRERDTQYFGPGTRLTVL.

The chain carries TRBV9 and TRBJ2-2, with D tentatively TRBD1 or TRBD2 (5 bases each). V lost 4 bases and J 6 bases, leaving 13 bases between the germline ends. The CDR3 runs 14 residues. CDR1 is SGDLS, CDR2 YYNGEE, per germline. This CDR3 is CASSRDLTPGELFF. The CDR3 nucleotides are TGTGCCAGCAGCAGGGACCTTACACCCGGGGAGCTGTTTTTT.

Of note for this clone: Its ends do not fully match the called genes, so a read error is possible. The J gene is TRBJ2-7, the V gene TRBV5-1, with D perhaps being TRBD1 or TRBD2 (5 bases each). The germline CDR1 and CDR2 sequences are SGHRS and YFSETQ. The CDR3 runs 12 residues. The DNA of the CDR3 is TGCACCAGCGGTGACAGTTTCTACGAGCAGTACTTC. Protein: CTSGDSFYEQYF.

This clone showed up just once. The chain combines TRBV6-6 with TRBJ2-7, with TRBD1 identical over 10 bases. CDR1 and CDR2 (germline): MNHNY, SVGAGI (reference sequence). The CDR3 has 13 amino acids. V was clipped by 9 bases and J by 5 bases; unmatched bases: 7. CDR3 nucleotide sequence: TGTGCCAGTAGCGGACAGGGGGTGAACGAGCAGTACTTC. Protein product: CASSGQGVNEQYF.

The chain uses TRBV6-6 and TRBJ1-3; D is uncertain. Per the germline V gene, CDR1 is MNHNY and CDR2 is SVGAGI (reference sequence). V was clipped by 5 bases and J by 8 bases, with 7 bases between them. The CDR3 runs 11 residues. CDR3 loop: CASSPRYTIYF. The CDR3 DNA reads TGTGCCAGCAGTCCTCGGTACACCATATATTTT.

The rearrangement joins TRBV7-3 to TRBJ2-6; D unresolved. Germline values: CDR1 SGHTA, CDR2 FQGTGA. The CDR3 sequence is 14 residues long. Trimming cost V 3 bases and J 4 bases, with 7 bases left between them. The CDR3 loop reads CASSFSAGANVLTF. The CDR3 DNA reads as TGTGCCAGCAGCTTTTCGGCCGGGGCCAACGTCCTGACTTTC.

The chain is built from TRBV19 and TRBJ1-2; D is possibly TRBD1 (5 bases). The V end lost 7 bases, the J end lost 1 base, and 13 bases lay between the germline ends. The CDR3 loop spans 14 amino acids. CDR1 and CDR2 from the germline V gene are LNHDA and SQIVND (reference sequence). DNA of the CDR3: TGTGCCAGTAAGCTCAAGAGGGGTAACTATGGCTACACCTTC. Translation gives CASKLKRGNYGYTF.

The V call is TRBV5-1, the J call TRBJ1-1, with TRBD1 as a possible D gene (6 bases). The CDR3 covers 15 residues. V was pared by 3 bases and J by 0 bases, with 12 bases between. Germline CDR1 SGHRS, CDR2 YFSETQ. The CDR3 DNA sequence: TGCGCCAGCAGCTCCTCCGGGACATTGAACACTGAAGCTTTCTTT. It specifies CASSSSGTLNTEAFF.

The J gene is TRBJ2-5, the V gene TRBV10-3; D perhaps matches TRBD2 (6 bases). Germline V gene data show CDR1 as ENHRY and CDR2 as SYGVKD. The CDR3 length is 14 residues. V lost 6 bases and J lost 5, with 16 bases in between. CDR3 coding DNA: TGTGCCATCAGAAAGGGCACTCGGGAGGAGACCCAGTACTTC. Its translation is CAIRKGTREETQYF.

This chain joins TRBV13 and TRBJ1-6; D call uncertain. Trimming pared 0 bases from V and 0 bases from J, leaving 6 bases between. Germline lookup yields CDR1 PRHDT and CDR2 FYEKMQ (reference sequence). The CDR3 consists of 16 residues. Written as DNA, the CDR3 is TGTGCCAGCAGCTTAGGCTCGAGCTCCTATAATTCACCCCTCCACTTT. It specifies CASSLGSSSYNSPLHF.

The rearrangement uses TRBV5-1 and TRBJ1-2, with 9 bases identical to TRBD1. The germline CDR1 and CDR2 sequences are SGHRS and YFSETQ. The CDR3 is made up of 16 amino acids. The J segment lost 2 bases and the V segment lost 4 bases, leaving 9 bases of the junction unmatched. The chain's CDR3 is CASSHSGQGSNYGYTF. The CDR3 DNA follows: TGCGCCAGCAGCCACTCGGGACAGGGTTCCAACTATGGCTACACCTTC.

The chain uses TRBV2 and TRBJ2-1; D unresolved. The CDR3 is made up of 13 amino acids. With 8 bases removed from V and 0 bases from J, the gap between germline ends came to 8 bases. CDR1 and CDR2 (germline): SNHLY, FYNNEI. CDR3 sequence reads: CASSWDSYNEQFF. CDR3 DNA: TGTGCCAGCTCATGGGACTCCTACAATGAGCAGTTCTTC.

The chain combines TRBV7-9 with TRBJ2-1; 10 positions agree with TRBD2. J lost 7 bases, V lost 4 bases, and 7 bases had no gene match. Germline-derived CDR1 and CDR2 are SEHNR and FQNEAQ (reference sequence). The CDR3 contains 15 residues. The CDR3 sequence is CASSSQAGGRNEQFF. The CDR3 DNA sequence: TGTGCCAGCAGCTCCCAAGCGGGAGGGCGGAATGAGCAGTTCTTC.

V gene TRBV19 combines with J gene TRBJ2-2; 8 bases align to TRBD1. V shed 5 bases, J shed 6 bases, and the junction held 5 bases outside the gene matches. Germline loops: CDR1 LNHDA, CDR2 SQIVND (reference sequence). The CDR3 extends over 14 amino acids. CDR3 in DNA: TGTGCCAGTAGTTACTTACAGGGGGCCGGGGAGCTGTTTTTT. Its translation: CASSYLQGAGELFF.

This clone was seen only once. The CDR3 sequence is CASSQASLAGGEQFF. The DNA of the CDR3 is TGCGCCAGCAGCCAAGCCTCACTAGCGGGCGGTGAGCAGTTCTTC. This chain uses TRBV4-3 with TRBJ2-1; 9 bases fit TRBD2. Germline values: CDR1 LGHNA, CDR2 YSLEER. This CDR3 is 15 amino acids long. Germline trimming cut 1 base from V and 9 bases from J; bases unmatched to any gene: 7.

CDR3 protein: CASSYVQGAGETQYF. CDR3 coding DNA: TGTGCCAGCAGTTACGTACAGGGGGCGGGGGAGACCCAGTACTTC. This rearrangement joins TRBV6-6 to TRBJ2-5; 9 bases agree with TRBD1. Germline CDR1 and CDR2: MNHNY and SVGAGI (reference sequence). V dropped 2 bases and J dropped 5; count of bases not matched to a gene: 6. The CDR3 extends over 15 amino acids.

This chain uses TRBV6-1 with TRBJ1-3; D remains ambiguous. V was cut by 8 bases and J by 0 bases, with 8 bases left in between. The CDR3 loop spans 13 amino acids. Per germline, CDR1 MNHNS and CDR2 SASEGT. The CDR3 reads CASRESSGNTIYF. CDR3 nucleotides: TGTGCCAGCCGGGAAAGCTCTGGAAACACCATATATTTT.